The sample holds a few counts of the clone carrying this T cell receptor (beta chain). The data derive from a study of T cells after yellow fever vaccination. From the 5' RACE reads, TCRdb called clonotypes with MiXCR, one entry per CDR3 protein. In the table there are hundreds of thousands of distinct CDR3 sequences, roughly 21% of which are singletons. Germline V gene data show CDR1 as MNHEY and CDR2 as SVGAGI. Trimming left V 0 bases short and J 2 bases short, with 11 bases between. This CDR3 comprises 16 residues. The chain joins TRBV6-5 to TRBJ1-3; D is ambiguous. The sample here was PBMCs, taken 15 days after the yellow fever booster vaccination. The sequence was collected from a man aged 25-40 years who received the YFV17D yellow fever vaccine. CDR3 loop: CASSYSSWGTGNTIYF. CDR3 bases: TGTGCCAGCAGTTACTCTTCTTGGGGAACTGGAAACACCATATATTTT.